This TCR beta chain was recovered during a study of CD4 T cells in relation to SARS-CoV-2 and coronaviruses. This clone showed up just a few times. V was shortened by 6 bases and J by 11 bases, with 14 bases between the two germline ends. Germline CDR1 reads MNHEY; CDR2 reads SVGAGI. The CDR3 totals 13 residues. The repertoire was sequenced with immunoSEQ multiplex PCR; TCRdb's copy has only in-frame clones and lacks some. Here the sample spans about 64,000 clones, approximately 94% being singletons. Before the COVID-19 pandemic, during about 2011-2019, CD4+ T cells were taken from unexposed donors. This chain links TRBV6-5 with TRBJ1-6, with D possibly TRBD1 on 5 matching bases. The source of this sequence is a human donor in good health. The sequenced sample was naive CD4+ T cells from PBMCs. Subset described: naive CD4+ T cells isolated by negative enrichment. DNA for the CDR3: TGTGCCAGCAGCTCCAATACAGGAGCACCCCTCCACTTT. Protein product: CASSSNTGAPLHF.